The TCR beta chain described here comes from a study of shared clonotypes between healthy human individuals. Study conclusions and caveats: It was only blood that was sampled, and tissue repertoires likely differ.

With regard to this clone: Antigen unknown.

For each subset, genomic DNA was distributed in equal portions over several immunoSEQ plates. Repertoires were generated with immunoSEQ multiplex PCR, while TCRdb's copy carries only in-frame clones and drops some. Of 450,000 to 550,000 clones listed, 75% to 85% were seen once; the top ten hold roughly 13%. CDR3 size: 15 residues. In germline, CDR1 is MNHEY, CDR2 SVGAGI. V shed 2 bases and J 5 bases; nucleotides not matched to a gene: 4. The V gene is TRBV6-5, the J gene TRBJ2-5; 11 nucleotides line up with TRBD2. The source of this sequence is a woman between 35 and 50 years old in good health. Some clones in this sample may be carry-over from other donors' samples. Sequencing was done on a sample of PBMCs. This CDR3 reads CASSYGRTSGETQYF. The CDR3 DNA reads as TGTGCCAGCAGTTACGGAAGGACTAGCGGGGAGACCCAGTACTTC.